A single sample is the source of the 25 T cell receptor beta chains below, sequenced in a study of cytomegalovirus exposure and HLA in healthy donors. The study ran its PCR with 60 Vbeta and 13 Jbeta primers. Method: immunoSEQ multiplex PCR; TCRdb's copy keeps in-frame clones and lacks some. Of about 180,000 clones detected, 75% to 85% appear once; the ten largest clones hold about 2.2%. Sequences were obtained from PBMCs. The receptors were sampled from a woman in her thirties in good health and CMV-seronegative.

V usage is TRBV25-1 and J usage is TRBJ1-2, with 10 bases that match TRBD1. The CDR3 runs 15 residues. In germline, CDR1 is MGHDK, CDR2 SYGVNS. The junction had 5 bases not matched to a gene; V was cut back by 3 bases and J by 4 bases. The CDR3 DNA reads TGTGCCAGCAGTGATACCGGGACAGGGGTCTATGGCTACACCTTC. Protein sequence: CASSDTGTGVYGYTF.

This sequence joins TRBV28 and TRBJ1-1, with D maybe TRBD1 (5 bases). Looked up from germline, CDR1 is MDHEN and CDR2 is SYDVKM. The V and J ends lost 4 bases and 0 bases respectively, with 27 bases between them. CDR3 length: 20 residues. CDR3 DNA: TGTGCCAGCAGTTCCAGTCTCCCCCTGGTTTATCAGGGTATGAACACTGAAGCTTTCTTT. This translates into CASSSSLPLVYQGMNTEAFF.

The chain carries TRBV19 and TRBJ1-1, with 10 bases fitting TRBD1. Germline CDR1 reads LNHDA; CDR2 reads SQIVND (reference sequence). This CDR3 region has 13 residues. J lost 4 bases, V lost 7 bases, and 3 bases had no gene match. The CDR3 region is CASTRDRGTEAFF. The CDR3 nucleotides read TGTGCCAGTACCAGGGACAGGGGCACTGAAGCTTTCTTT.

The chain links TRBV27 to TRBJ2-7; TRBD1 aligns across 8 bases. The V gene's germline CDR1 is MNHEY and CDR2 SMNVEV (reference sequence). There are 16 residues in the CDR3. The junction had 11 bases not matched to a gene; V was cut back by 3 bases and J by 4 bases. The CDR3 is CASSFRTGRRPYEQYF. CDR3 coding DNA: TGTGCCAGCAGTTTTCGGACAGGGAGAAGGCCATACGAGCAGTACTTC.

As regards this clone: An end of the junction differs from the germline gene, which may be a read error. The V and J genes are TRBV7-9 and TRBJ1-2; maybe TRBD1 (5 bases). Germline loops: CDR1 SEHNR, CDR2 FQNEAQ (reference sequence). The CDR3 contains 14 residues. The CDR3 coding sequence is TGTTCCAGCAGCTTAGATGGAGGGGAGGCTGGCTACACCTTC. This encodes CSSSLDGGEAGYTF.

The genes are TRBV2 and TRBJ2-7; D not certain. Germline V gene data show CDR1 as SNHLY and CDR2 as FYNNEI. The CDR3 extends over 10 amino acids. Trimming cost V 8 bases and J 7 bases, with 9 bases left between them. CDR3 protein: CASAAVEQYF. CDR3 bases: TGTGCCAGCGCGGCGGTAGAGCAGTACTTC.

CDR3 coding DNA: TGTGCCAGCAGTTTATCGTGGACTAGCGGGTTAGAGACCCAGTACTTC. This translates into CASSLSWTSGLETQYF. The chain combines TRBV27 with TRBJ2-5, with 11 bases identical to TRBD2. Germline lookup yields CDR1 MNHEY and CDR2 SMNVEV (reference sequence). J was trimmed by 4 bases and V by 0 bases; bases with no gene match: 4. The CDR3 loop spans 16 amino acids.

V usage is TRBV28 and J usage is TRBJ1-2, with 8 bases aligning to TRBD1. The CDR3 runs to 15 residues. Germline lookup yields CDR1 MDHEN and CDR2 SYDVKM. Unmatched junction bases numbered 10, after V lost 2 bases and J lost 8 bases. CDR3 nucleotides: TGTGCCAGCAGTTTACAAACCGGGACAGGAAAGGGCTACACCTTC. This sequence encodes CASSLQTGTGKGYTF.

The V call is TRBV15, the J call TRBJ2-3, with TRBD1 as a possible D gene (6 bases). The CDR3 consists of 15 residues. Trimming removed 0 bases at V and 3 bases at J, with 10 bases between. Per germline, CDR1 LNHNV and CDR2 YYDKDF (reference sequence). The CDR3 DNA is TGTGCCACCAGCAGAGACCGTGGACAGACAGATACGCAGTATTTT. Translation gives CATSRDRGQTDTQYF.

This rearrangement joins TRBV5-5 to TRBJ1-2; a possible D gene is TRBD1 (5 bases). The CDR3 extends over 16 amino acids. V lost 0 bases, J lost 4 bases, and 16 bases lay in between. CDR1 SGHKS and CDR2 YYEKEE come from the germline V gene (reference sequence). This chain's CDR3 is CASSLVSPTGVYGYTF. In nucleotides, the CDR3 is TGTGCCAGCAGCTTGGTGTCCCCAACGGGGGTCTATGGCTACACCTTC.

This clone occurred a few times. DNA for the CDR3: TGTGCCAGCAGCTTAGGAACAGGGTATACTGAAGCTTTCTTT. Translation gives CASSLGTGYTEAFF. This sequence joins TRBV7-2 and TRBJ1-1; a weak D match, TRBD1 (6 bases). The CDR3 extends over 14 amino acids. The germline CDR1 and CDR2 sequences are SGHTA and FQGNSA. V was trimmed by 1 base and J by 5 bases, leaving 11 bases between them.

This clone was counted once. This chain uses TRBV7-2 with TRBJ2-5; possibly TRBD1 for D (5 bases). Germline loops: CDR1 SGHTA, CDR2 FQGNSA. V dropped 5 bases and J dropped 5 bases, with 15 bases sitting between them. The CDR3 runs 14 residues. The DNA for the CDR3 is TGTGCCAGCAGCCAGAACCAGGGTGGGGAGACCCAGTACTTC. Encoded protein: CASSQNQGGETQYF.

Written as DNA, the CDR3 is TGTGCCAGCAGCTTATTTCGTGTCGACAATGAGCAGTTCTTC. It codes for CASSLFRVDNEQFF. The J gene is TRBJ2-1, the V gene TRBV11-2, with D unresolved. This CDR3 is 14 amino acids long. V was pared by 2 bases and J by 5 bases, with 10 bases between. Germline V gene lookup returns CDR1 SGHAT and CDR2 FQNNGV.

V and J are TRBV7-9 and TRBJ2-1, with TRBD1 matching over 9 bases. V shed 3 bases, J shed 8 bases, and the junction held 5 bases outside the gene matches. This CDR3 has 14 amino acids. From germline, CDR1 is SEHNR and CDR2 FQNEAQ (reference sequence). The CDR3 sequence: CASSLGTGRDEQFF. The CDR3 nucleotides are TGTGCCAGCAGCTTGGGGACAGGGAGGGATGAGCAGTTCTTC.

V is TRBV2 and J is TRBJ1-6, with 7 bases lining up with TRBD1. Looked up from germline, CDR1 is SNHLY and CDR2 is FYNNEI. V was pared by 1 base and J by 9 bases, with 3 bases of the junction left unmatched. The CDR3 spans 14 residues. In DNA, the CDR3 is TGTGCCAGCAGTGAAGTGACAGGGCCTTCACCCCTCCACTTT. It specifies CASSEVTGPSPLHF.

V gene TRBV5-1 combines with J gene TRBJ2-1; 10 bases match TRBD1. With 3 bases clipped from V and 3 bases from J, the junction kept 3 bases outside the gene matches. The CDR3 sequence is 15 residues long. Germline values: CDR1 SGHRS, CDR2 YFSETQ. CDR3 residues: CASSWRDRGYNEQFF. CDR3 bases: TGCGCCAGCAGCTGGAGGGACAGGGGCTACAATGAGCAGTTCTTC. Combining the CDR3 with reference TRBV5-1 and TRBJ2-1 gives the whole variable domain KAGVTQTPRYLIKTRGQQVTLSCSPISGHRSVSWYQQTPGQGLQFLFEYFSETQRNKGNFPGRFSGRQFSNSRSEMNVSTLELGDSALYLCASSWRDRGYNEQFFGPGTRLTVL.

CDR3 residues: CASSERQGIYEQYF. CDR3 sequence (DNA): TGTGCCAGCAGCGAACGACAGGGGATCTACGAGCAGTACTTC. The chain combines TRBV7-9 with TRBJ2-7, with TRBD1 identical over 8 bases. Trimming removed 5 bases from V and 3 bases from J; junction bases left unmatched: 6. The CDR3 runs to 14 residues. Germline V lookup: CDR1 SEHNR, CDR2 FQNEAQ (reference sequence).

The sample holds a few counts of this clone. V gene TRBV7-9 combines with J gene TRBJ2-7, with 9 nucleotides matching TRBD2. CDR1 is SEHNR and CDR2 is FQNEAQ in the germline V gene (reference sequence). The CDR3 covers 14 residues. V was pared by 5 bases and J by 3 bases, with 5 bases of the junction left unmatched. CDR3 DNA: TGTGCCAGCAGCGGCGGACTAGCGCTCTACGAGCAGTACTTC. This sequence encodes CASSGGLALYEQYF.

V gene TRBV7-9 combines with J gene TRBJ2-3; 10 nucleotides line up with TRBD2. V lost 1 base and J lost 2; bases outside the gene matches: 6. The CDR3 sequence is 17 residues long. CDR1 and CDR2 (germline): SEHNR, FQNEAQ (reference sequence). CDR3 DNA sequence: TGTGCCAGCAGCTTAGGGGCTAGCGGGAGTGTCACAGATACGCAGTATTTT. Translating it yields CASSLGASGSVTDTQYF.

This rearrangement joins TRBV11-2 to TRBJ1-5, with 10 positions matching TRBD1. The germline V gene encodes CDR1 SGHAT and CDR2 FQNNGV. The CDR3 contains 17 residues. V shed 1 base and J 3 bases; nucleotides not matched to a gene: 6. The CDR3 sequence: CASSLGRDRGINQPQHF. The CDR3 DNA follows: TGTGCCAGCAGCTTAGGCCGGGACAGGGGCATCAATCAGCCCCAGCATTTT. Using reference TRBV11-2 and TRBJ1-5 for the parts outside the CDR3, the full variable domain is EAGVAQSPRYKIIEKRQSVAFWCNPISGHATLYWYQQILGQGPKLLIQFQNNGVVDDSQLPKDRFSAERLKGVDSTLKIQPAKLEDSAVYLCASSLGRDRGINQPQHFGDGTRLSIL.

The chain links TRBV6-5 to TRBJ1-2, with D uncertain. V lost 0 bases to trimming and J lost 0 bases, with 8 bases between them. The CDR3 loop spans 15 amino acids. Germline V CDR1 and CDR2: MNHEY, SVGAGI. The CDR3 here is CASSYSSAANYGYTF. The DNA for the CDR3 is TGTGCCAGCAGTTACTCGTCCGCGGCTAACTATGGCTACACCTTC.

The chain has TRBV10-3 and TRBJ1-6, with a possible D match to TRBD1 (5 bases). The CDR3 length is 16 residues. Between the trimmed V and J ends, which lost 6 bases and 5 bases, there was a span of 17 bases. The germline gives CDR1 ENHRY, CDR2 SYGVKD. The CDR3 is CAIRGQGSGNNSPLHF. The CDR3, as DNA: TGTGCCATCAGGGGGCAGGGCTCAGGAAATAATTCACCCCTCCACTTT.

The V call is TRBV6-1, the J call TRBJ2-7; D is uncertain. The germline V gene has CDR1 MNHNS and CDR2 SASEGT. CDR3 size: 14 residues. V lost 1 base and J 0 bases, leaving 7 bases between the germline ends. CDR3 DNA sequence: TGTGCCAGCAGTGAAGTGTCGAGCTCCTACGAGCAGTACTTC. Translating it yields CASSEVSSSYEQYF.

The rearrangement links TRBV5-1 to TRBJ2-5, with TRBD2 matching over 7 bases. The assigned J gene may be wrong: the sequence end matches TRBJ2-7 better. Germline CDR1 is SGHRS and CDR2 is YFSETQ. This CDR3 is built from 14 residues. The CDR3: CASSLVGGDYEQYF. CDR3 nucleotide sequence: TGCGCCAGCAGCTTGGTGGGGGGGGACTACGAGCAGTACTTC.

The chain joins TRBV27 to TRBJ2-5, with D tentatively TRBD1 (6 bases). The length of the CDR3 is 13 residues. Looked up from germline, CDR1 is MNHEY and CDR2 is SMNVEV (reference sequence). The V and J ends lost 5 bases and 5 bases respectively, with 12 bases between them. CDR3: CASSIQGGETQYF. Written as DNA, the CDR3 is TGTGCCAGCAGTATACAGGGTGGGGAGACCCAGTACTTC.